This T cell receptor beta chain was found in a study of spatial heterogeneity in lung cancer (dated by TCRdb to about 2019). Some background on the complete study: More beta-chain than alpha-chain transcripts were consistently detected, likely reflecting higher beta-chain transcript abundance. In non-small cell lung cancer, the study made a quantitative comparison of TCR alpha and beta repertoires among multiple tumor regions, matched nontumor lung and blood. Both alpha and beta chains were TCR-sequenced in hundreds of tumor regions, about 64 matched nontumor lung samples and some 50 PBMC samples obtained at surgery. Nonsynonymous mutation counts, determined by whole-exome sequencing of tumor tissue, were related to features of the TCR repertoire. In the raw uncorrected reads, each unique combination of TCR and UMI appeared more than ten times on average.

The time point label, read with the paper, signifies: sample taken at primary tumor resection. TCR sequencing used whole RNA extracted from tumor and nontumor lung tissue, or from cryopreserved PBMC samples, without cell sorting. The donors were 70 or so patients from the lung TRACERx cohort who had early-stage, untreated non-small cell lung cancer. A patient was chosen for TCR sequencing only when enough RNA was available from at least two tumor regions. Libraries were made using 5' RACE. TCRdb records NextSeq 500 as the sequencer. In the TCR library protocol, a unique molecular identifier was attached to each TCR cDNA molecule so that PCR and sequencing errors could be corrected. The paper's data handling went like this. Decombinator tools were used for TCR identification, UMI-based error correction and CDR3 extraction. Expanded TCRs were defined as those above a frequency of 2 per 1,000, corresponding to the top 1% of the tumor frequency distribution. Renyi diversity was calculated using the R vegan package after each repertoire was subsampled 100 times to 5,000 TCRs. CDR3 similarity networks were built from amino acid triplet string-kernel similarity, with CDR3s being connected when pairwise similarity was above 0.82. TCRdb redid the processing of the public reads, applying fastp at Q25 and MiXCR, and retained in-frame beta chains. Identical CDR3 proteins give one entry, which carries the most common genes and DNA. The V and J calls reflect TCRdb's pipeline rather than the authors' work. Counted in this sample were about 45,000 distinct CDR3 sequences; approximately 7% of them appeared once. The ten largest clonotypes hold about 40% of the sample.

This clonotype showed up just a few times. Its antigen remains undetermined. It has no much larger one-base neighbor in the sample; base qualities were not kept. The study at large found these results: Ubiquitous expanded tumor TCRs showed up in blood more often at tumor resection than at routine follow-up. Confirming at a functional level the hypothesis that regional TCRs recognize regional mutations was considered to require additional single-cell paired TCR alpha and beta sequencing.

The source was PBMCs, collected at surgery. This TCR was sampled from a female donor with early-stage non-small cell lung cancer.

CDR3 loop: CAWARTLNGYTF. The base sequence is TGTGCCTGGGCGAGGACCCTGAATGGCTACACCTTC. The V and J segments used are TRBV30 and TRBJ1-2, with no reliable assignment of the D segment. V and J are truncated by 5 bases and 6 bases respectively, leaving an intervening sequence of 13 bases. Reading from cysteine to phenylalanine, the CDR3 counts 12 amino acids. Left in the record is the CDR3 DNA by itself, 36 bases read in frame from the first base. The CDR1 and CDR2 encoded by the germline V gene (reference sequence) are GTSNPN and SVGIG. The CDR3, completed at both ends by the reference TRBV30 and TRBJ1-2 genes, gives the full variable domain SQTIHQWPATLVQPVGSPLSLECTVEGTSNPNLYWYRQAAGRGLQLLFYSVGIGQISSEVPQNLSASRPQDRQFILSSKKLLLSDSGFYLCAWARTLNGYTFGSGTRLTVV.